There are many counts of the clone carrying this T cell receptor (beta chain). No antigen is known for it. These data belong to a study of T-cell reconstitution after alpha-beta-depleted transplantation in children. Whole-study results and caveats: It was reported that alpha-beta T cells came from several hundred expanded graft clones (about two months after transplant). The origin of high day-60 TCRbeta diversity in some patients lay in surviving recipient T cells and thymic progenitors. The authors attributed T-cell counts and diversity one year after transplant mostly to newly produced T cells.

Preparation of the TCRbeta library involved a method that used unique molecular identifiers. MiXCR, applied by TCRdb to the PCR reads, yields one record per CDR3 protein. This table holds 97,000 or so distinct CDR3 sequences, 7.5% to 9% found once. This specimen consisted of PBMCs, obtained before TCRalphabeta/CD19-depleted stem cell transplant. The TCR was taken from a boy under 10 years old with acute lymphoblastic leukemia, due to receive a stem cell transplant.

The CDR3 DNA sequence: TGCAGTGGAGGGCTCCAGCCTTACGAGCAGTACTTC. It translates to CSGGLQPYEQYF. This rearrangement joins TRBV20-1 to TRBJ2-7; D may be TRBD2 (5 bases). The CDR3 is made up of 12 amino acids. The V gene lost 7 bases and the J gene lost 4 bases, with 14 bases spanning the gap. Germline CDR1 is DFQATT and CDR2 is SNEGSKA (reference sequence).